This T cell receptor beta chain was captured in a study of shared T cell receptors in the human thymus (dated by TCRdb to 2020 to 2022). Background on the whole study: The study examined how self-reactive, shared T-cell receptor alpha chains are generated in the human thymus.

In regard to this clone: Its antigen specificity is not known. Base-call qualities are not available, and no considerably larger clone is one nucleotide away.

Libraries were prepared through the immunoSEQ multiplex PCR assay. Imported from immuneACCESS, the table was reduced by TCRdb to in-frame sequences with V and J called. These copies leave out some clones; in studies compared against another copy, an unresolved V gene accounts for under half, and the cause of the remainder is not known. Present in this sample are roughly 410,000 clones, 85% to 95% of which were seen just once. The ten biggest clones cover roughly 0.02% of the sample. The junction carries 14 bases between V and J, which are trimmed by 5 bases and 2 bases respectively. CDR1 and CDR2 (MDHEN, SYDVKM) derive from the germline V gene. The CDR3 has 15 amino acids, counting the end cysteine and phenylalanine. The only DNA kept is the CDR3, 45 bases in frame from the first base.

The sequenced material came from thymocytes. The clonotype was recovered from a human donor. The rearrangement combines TRBV28 with TRBJ2-3; TRBD2 is perhaps the D gene, given 7 matching bases. The DNA reads as follows: TGTGCCAGCAGTCTAGGGGGGGCACACACAGATACGCAGTATTTT. It is translated as CASSLGGAHTDTQYF. With the portions outside the CDR3 filled from the reference TRBV28 and TRBJ2-3 genes, the complete variable region becomes DVKVTQSSRYLVKRTGEKVFLECVQDMDHENMFWYRQDPGLGLRLIYFSYDVKMKEKGDIPEGYSVSREKKERFSLILESASTNQTSMYLCASSLGGAHTDTQYFGPGTRLTVL.